The next 9 T cell receptor beta chains were all read from a single sample in a study of cytomegalovirus exposure and HLA in healthy donors. The PCR employed 60 Vbeta primers together with 13 Jbeta primers. Data came from immunoSEQ multiplex PCR; TCRdb stores just in-frame clones and leaves some out. The sample shows tens of thousands of clones, about 75% of them seen only once. Sequenced material: PBMCs. The receptors were sampled from a man in his forties in good health and CMV-seronegative.

The chain carries TRBV11-2 and TRBJ2-1; 7 nucleotides agree with TRBD2. The CDR3 covers 15 residues. V dropped 4 bases and J dropped 1; count of bases not matched to a gene: 4. In germline, CDR1 is SGHAT, CDR2 FQNNGV. The CDR3 region is CASSSREVSYNEQFF. The CDR3 DNA sequence: TGTGCCAGCAGCTCCCGGGAGGTGTCCTACAATGAGCAGTTCTTC.

The chain uses TRBV19 and TRBJ2-2; D perhaps matches TRBD2 (6 bases). Trimming left V 2 bases short and J 3 bases short, with 16 bases between. The V gene's germline CDR1 is LNHDA and CDR2 SQIVND (reference sequence). The CDR3 loop spans 17 amino acids. CDR3 DNA sequence: TGTGCCAGTAGTATAATCTCCGGGGGTACCTACACCGGGGAGCTGTTTTTT. This encodes CASSIISGGTYTGELFF.

The chain recombines TRBV7-9 with TRBJ2-1; maybe TRBD2 (6 bases). CDR1 is SEHNR, CDR2 FQNEAQ, per germline (reference sequence). The CDR3 contains 16 residues. Trimming left V 2 bases short and J 8 bases short, with 19 bases between. The DNA for the CDR3 is TGTGCCAGCAGCTTATTAGCGGACCTTCTTGGGGATGAGCAGTTCTTC. This translates into CASSLLADLLGDEQFF.

The chain is built from TRBV28 and TRBJ1-5, with a tentative D call TRBD1 (5 bases). CDR1 is MDHEN, CDR2 SYDVKM, per germline. Trimming shortened V by 5 bases and J by 2 bases, and 13 bases separated the two germline ends. The CDR3 consists of 15 residues. CDR3 nucleotides: TGTGCCAGCAGTCCGGCCCAGGGTGGCAATCAGCCCCAGCATTTT. This translates into CASSPAQGGNQPQHF.

The gene calls are TRBV27 and TRBJ2-1; TRBD2 aligns across 7 bases. The CDR3 runs 14 residues. The ends lost 7 bases at V and 0 bases at J; junction bases unmatched: 3. Germline assignment: CDR1 MNHEY and CDR2 SMNVEV (reference sequence). CDR3 region: CASIRTSSYNEQFF. CDR3 in DNA: TGTGCCAGCATCCGGACTAGCTCCTACAATGAGCAGTTCTTC.

V gene TRBV7-8 combines with J gene TRBJ1-5; D perhaps matches TRBD1 (5 bases). The CDR3 spans 16 residues. Deletions cut 0 bases from V and 1 base from J, with 10 bases between. The germline gives CDR1 SGHVS, CDR2 FQNEAQ. The CDR3 loop reads CASSLAGSGSNQPQHF. Here the CDR3 DNA reads TGTGCCAGCAGCTTAGCAGGGTCAGGGAGCAATCAGCCCCAGCATTTT.

V usage is TRBV5-4 and J usage is TRBJ2-5; the D gene is possibly TRBD1 (6 bases). The CDR3 is 16 residues long. Trimming shortened V by 4 bases and J by 3 bases, and 19 bases separated the two germline ends. CDR1 and CDR2 from the germline V gene are SGHNT and YYREEE (reference sequence). CDR3 loop: CASSPRSSRGEETQYF. The DNA of the CDR3 is TGTGCCAGCAGCCCAAGGTCGTCCAGGGGTGAAGAGACCCAGTACTTC.

This rearrangement joins TRBV9 to TRBJ2-1; TRBD2 is a possible D gene (7 bases). V shed 2 bases and J shed 7 bases, with 19 bases lying between them. Germline V CDR1 and CDR2: SGDLS, YYNGEE. This CDR3 contains 16 residues. CDR3 loop: CASSVLGGGGSNEQFF. For the CDR3, the DNA is TGTGCCAGCAGCGTGTTAGGGGGGGGCGGTTCGAATGAGCAGTTCTTC.

The CDR3 loop is CSVKTGISEQYF. The CDR3 DNA follows: TGCAGCGTAAAAACAGGGATCTCCGAGCAGTACTTC. The chain joins TRBV29-1 to TRBJ2-7; the D gene is possibly TRBD1 (6 bases). Between the trimmed V and J ends, which lost 6 bases and 6 bases, there was a span of 15 bases. The CDR3 is 12 amino acids. Germline V gene data show CDR1 as SQVTM and CDR2 as ANQGSEA.